Presented here are 30 T cell receptor beta chains from one specimen sequenced in a study of beta chain features in type 1 diabetes. Expressed TCRB transcripts were sequenced, since all the RNA that had been isolated was reverse transcribed. The protocol was immunoSEQ multiplex PCR, while the TCRdb copy is restricted to in-frame clones and leaves out a portion. The sample shows roughly 100,000 clones, approximately 30% of them seen only once. These receptors' antigens are unknown. General study findings and limits: Type 1 diabetes patients had TCRB CDR3s that were shorter (moderately but significantly so) in all four CD4+ subsets.

The source material was central memory CD4+ T cells from blood. Every receptor here comes from a woman between 18 and 30 years old with type 1 diabetes.

This clone was observed a few times. The chain is built from TRBV6-6 and TRBJ2-2; 8 positions match TRBD1. This CDR3 has 16 residues. Per the germline V gene, CDR1 is MNHNY and CDR2 is SVGAGI (reference sequence). V was pared by 7 bases and J by 4 bases, with 11 bases of the junction left unmatched. The CDR3 nucleotides are TGTGCCAGCATTGACCAGGGGGCGCGGGGCACCGGGGAGCTGTTTTTT. Translated, it gives CASIDQGARGTGELFF.

The V gene is TRBV5-4, the J gene TRBJ1-2, with 7 nucleotides matching TRBD1. This CDR3 has 15 residues. V shed 2 bases, J shed 2 bases, and the junction held 6 bases outside the gene matches. Germline lookup yields CDR1 SGHNT and CDR2 YYREEE (reference sequence). The CDR3 bases are TGTGCCAGCAGCTTAAACCGGGACAGCAACTATGGCTACACCTTC. Translating it yields CASSLNRDSNYGYTF. The whole variable domain, filled in from reference TRBV5-4 and TRBJ1-2, reads ETGVTQSPTHLIKTRGQQVTLRCSSQSGHNTVSWYQQALGQGPQFIFQYYREEENGRGNFPPRFSGLQFPNYSSELNVNALELDDSALYLCASSLNRDSNYGYTFGSGTRLTVV.

There are a few counts of this clone. The chain links TRBV14 to TRBJ2-3; 8 positions agree with TRBD2. Trimming took 0 bases from V and 2 from J; bases not matched to a gene: 7. This CDR3 is 17 amino acids long. The germline V gene encodes CDR1 SGHDN and CDR2 FVKESK. As DNA, the CDR3 is TGTGCCAGCAGCCAAGATCGGCTAGCGGGTGTCACAGATACGCAGTATTTT. It is translated as CASSQDRLAGVTDTQYF.

The chain combines TRBV5-1 with TRBJ2-7, with 10 bases lining up with TRBD1. Germline assignment: CDR1 SGHRS and CDR2 YFSETQ. The CDR3 extends over 15 amino acids. Losses at the gene ends were 1 base for V and 4 bases for J; bases not matched to a gene: 5. The CDR3 DNA follows: TGCGCCAGCAGCTTGTCCGGGACAGGGGATTACGAGCAGTACTTC. Translating it yields CASSLSGTGDYEQYF.

In its sample, this clone was seen a few times. The V gene is TRBV2, the J gene TRBJ2-3; possibly TRBD2 for D (5 bases). This CDR3 is built from 13 residues. V dropped 4 bases and J dropped 14 bases, with 19 bases sitting between them. Per the germline V gene, CDR1 is SNHLY and CDR2 is FYNNEI. CDR3 amino acids: CASSAERFNLGYF. CDR3 bases: TGTGCCAGCAGTGCTGAGCGGTTTAACCTGGGGTATTTT.

This chain connects TRBV29-1 to TRBJ2-3; the match to TRBD2 covers 9 bases. This CDR3 has 13 residues. V gave up 6 bases and J gave up 4 bases; unmatched junction bases: 5. Per the germline V gene, CDR1 is SQVTM and CDR2 is ANQGSEA. CDR3 residues: CSVLAGASDTQYF. The CDR3 bases are TGCAGCGTCTTAGCGGGAGCTTCAGATACGCAGTATTTT.

The chain carries TRBV10-2 and TRBJ2-1, with TRBD2 identical over 8 bases. J lost 6 bases, V lost 2 bases, and 9 bases had no gene match. This CDR3 comprises 16 residues. Germline V gene sequence: CDR1 WSHSY, CDR2 SAAADI. The CDR3 DNA reads as TGCGCCAGCAGTGAGGGACGGGAGGGCCTAAGCAATGAGCAGTTCTTC. It specifies CASSEGREGLSNEQFF.

This chain joins TRBV28 and TRBJ2-7, with D possibly TRBD1 on 6 matching bases. The V end was cut by 8 bases, the J end by 5 bases, with 19 bases between. CDR3 length: 14 amino acids. CDR1 and CDR2 from the germline V gene are MDHEN and SYDVKM. The CDR3 protein is CASLPQAGGDEQYF. In DNA form, the CDR3 reads TGTGCCAGCCTCCCGCAGGCTGGGGGCGACGAGCAGTACTTC.

This clone has only a few counts. The rearrangement uses TRBV11-2 and TRBJ2-5; D is ambiguous. The CDR3 spans 11 residues. Germline V gives CDR1 SGHAT, CDR2 FQNNGV. Trimming took 5 bases from V and 5 from J, leaving 6 bases between them. The CDR3 loop reads CASSDSETQYF. Written as DNA, the CDR3 is TGTGCCAGCAGCGACTCGGAGACCCAGTACTTC.

The genes are TRBV28 and TRBJ1-2; 8 positions agree with TRBD1. V dropped 8 bases and J dropped 4; count of bases not matched to a gene: 6. CDR1 is MDHEN and CDR2 is SYDVKM in the germline V gene. This CDR3 region has 13 residues. CDR3 loop: CASRQGILYGYTF. The CDR3 DNA reads as TGTGCCAGCCGACAGGGGATTCTCTATGGCTACACCTTC.

DNA for the CDR3: TGTGCCAGCTCGGGAGATAATGATCAACTGTTTTTT. Amino acids: CASSGDNDQLFF. This rearrangement joins TRBV2 to TRBJ1-4; D gene uncertain. The V end was cut by 8 bases, the J end by 12 bases, with 16 bases between. CDR1 SNHLY and CDR2 FYNNEI come from the germline V gene. The CDR3 is 12 residues long. Looking up the rest from reference TRBV2 and TRBJ1-4 gives the full variable domain: EPEVTQTPSHQVTQMGQEVILRCVPISNHLYFYWYRQILGQKVEFLVSFYNNEISEKSEIFDDQFSVERPDGSNFTLKIRSTKLEDSAMYFCASSGDNDQLFFGSGTQLSVL.

The rearrangement uses TRBV27 and TRBJ2-2; D gene ambiguous. The germline gives CDR1 MNHEY, CDR2 SMNVEV (reference sequence). The CDR3 has 11 residues. The V end lost 6 bases, the J end lost 7 bases, and 6 bases lay between the germline ends. This CDR3 is CASRSFGELFF. The CDR3 nucleotides are TGTGCCAGCAGATCCTTCGGGGAGCTGTTTTTT.

This clone has more than one count but fewer than ten. This chain uses TRBV28 with TRBJ1-2; the match to TRBD1 covers 11 bases. After removal of 1 base from V and 6 bases from J, the junction contained 7 bases not matched to a gene. This CDR3 has 16 amino acids. CDR1 is MDHEN and CDR2 is SYDVKM in the germline V gene. The CDR3 loop is CASSLFHAGQGDGYTF. DNA for the CDR3: TGTGCCAGCAGTTTATTCCATGCGGGACAGGGGGATGGCTACACCTTC.

Comments on this clone: An end of the junction differs from the germline gene, which may be a read error. This rearrangement joins TRBV4-1 to TRBJ2-1, with 15 bases matching TRBD2. CDR3 length: 17 amino acids. Germline V gene lookup returns CDR1 MGHRA and CDR2 YSYEKL. The DNA of the CDR3 is TGCGCCAGCAGCCAGGGACTAGCGGGGGGCTCCTGCAATGAGCAGTTCTTC. It specifies CASSQGLAGGSCNEQFF.

V and J are TRBV12-5 and TRBJ1-1; the match to TRBD1 covers 7 bases. The CDR3 consists of 13 residues. V dropped 10 bases and J dropped 1; count of bases not matched to a gene: 6. Germline V CDR1 and CDR2: LGHNT, FRNRAP. The CDR3 region is CATSGTANTEAFF. CDR3 nucleotides: TGTGCTACCTCGGGGACAGCGAACACTGAAGCTTTCTTT. The whole variable domain, filled in from reference TRBV12-5 and TRBJ1-1, reads DARVTQTPRHKVTEMGQEVTMRCQPILGHNTVFWYRQTMMQGLELLAYFRNRAPLDDSGMPKDRFSAEMPDATLATLKIQPSEPRDSAVYFCATSGTANTEAFFGQGTRLTVV.

The rearrangement links TRBV18 to TRBJ1-1, with no clear D. Germline V gene data show CDR1 as KGHSH and CDR2 as LQKENI. Trimming stripped 3 bases from V and 1 base from J, with 15 bases between. CDR3 length equals 16 residues. The CDR3 coding sequence is TGTGCCAGCTCACCGCGGGCTGACGGTGGGAACACTGAAGCTTTCTTT. This gives the protein CASSPRADGGNTEAFF.

V usage is TRBV18 and J usage is TRBJ2-1; D might be TRBD1 (6 bases). Trimming took 1 base from V and 5 from J, leaving 12 bases between them. Germline V lookup: CDR1 KGHSH, CDR2 LQKENI. There are 15 residues in the CDR3. In DNA, the CDR3 is TGTGCCAGCTCACCACTAAGGGGGAGAAACAATGAGCAGTTCTTC. Translation gives CASSPLRGRNNEQFF.

This clone came up a few times. This rearrangement joins TRBV10-3 to TRBJ1-1; D may be TRBD1 (6 bases). The CDR3 sequence is 14 residues long. V lost 3 bases and J lost 7, with 15 bases in between. Germline V lookup: CDR1 ENHRY, CDR2 SYGVKD. The CDR3 is CAISERGGADEAFF. The CDR3 bases are TGTGCCATCAGTGAAAGGGGGGGGGCGGATGAAGCTTTCTTT.

The V call is TRBV11-2, the J call TRBJ1-5; a weak D match, TRBD1 (5 bases). From germline, CDR1 is SGHAT and CDR2 FQNNGV. This CDR3 has 13 amino acids. The V gene lost 8 bases and the J gene lost 3 bases, with 11 bases spanning the gap. CDR3: CASSRGLNQPQHF. CDR3 bases: TGTGCCAGCTCGAGGGGACTCAATCAGCCCCAGCATTTT.

The CDR3 spells CSAIDRGGVNTEAFF. CDR3 nucleotides: TGCAGCGCTATAGACAGGGGAGGGGTGAACACTGAAGCTTTCTTT. This chain links TRBV29-1 with TRBJ1-1; TRBD1 aligns across 8 bases. The V and J ends lost 7 bases and 0 bases, in that order; junction bases with no gene match: 10. Germline V gene data show CDR1 as SQVTM and CDR2 as ANQGSEA. This CDR3 has 15 residues.

The CDR3 sequence is CASTGGRQGGTDTQYF. CDR3 nucleotide sequence: TGTGCCAGCACCGGGGGGCGACAGGGGGGGACAGATACGCAGTATTTT. This chain joins TRBV28 and TRBJ2-3; 9 positions match TRBD1. V trimming: 7 bases; J trimming: 3 bases; junction bases outside the gene matches: 11. The CDR3 sequence is 16 residues long. The germline V gene encodes CDR1 MDHEN and CDR2 SYDVKM. The full variable domain, in which reference TRBV28 and TRBJ2-3 provide the parts outside the CDR3, is DVKVTQSSRYLVKRTGEKVFLECVQDMDHENMFWYRQDPGLGLRLIYFSYDVKMKEKGDIPEGYSVSREKKERFSLILESASTNQTSMYLCASTGGRQGGTDTQYFGPGTRLTVL.

The chain uses TRBV19 and TRBJ2-1; D unclear. From germline, CDR1 is LNHDA and CDR2 SQIVND (reference sequence). The CDR3 length is 14 residues. V lost 5 bases and J lost 0, with 8 bases in between. The CDR3 reads CASSHRGSYNEQFF. CDR3 bases: TGTGCCAGTAGTCATAGAGGCTCCTACAATGAGCAGTTCTTC.

The chain uses TRBV7-9 and TRBJ1-1, with D perhaps TRBD1 (5 bases). Trimming shortened V by 2 bases and J by 3 bases, and 10 bases separated the two germline ends. The CDR3 sequence is 14 residues long. Germline V gene data show CDR1 as SEHNR and CDR2 as FQNEAQ (reference sequence). DNA for the CDR3: TGTGCCAGCAGCTTATGGGGGGAGGACACTGAAGCTTTCTTT. Translation: CASSLWGEDTEAFF.

The J gene is TRBJ1-1, the V gene TRBV5-1, with D possibly being TRBD1 (6 bases). From germline, CDR1 is SGHRS and CDR2 YFSETQ. This CDR3 comprises 15 residues. V lost 0 bases to trimming and J lost 0 bases, with 9 bases between them. The CDR3 DNA is TGCGCCAGCAGCTTGGCGCCAGGGGTGAACACTGAAGCTTTCTTT. The encoded protein is CASSLAPGVNTEAFF.

The rearrangement uses TRBV6-5 and TRBJ1-4; TRBD1 matches at 7 bases. CDR3 length equals 16 residues. V shed 0 bases and J 8 bases; nucleotides not matched to a gene: 9. In germline, CDR1 is MNHEY, CDR2 SVGAGI. CDR3 in DNA: TGTGCCAGCAGTTACTCTCTTCCGGGCAGGGGGGAAAAACTGTTTTTT. Its protein is CASSYSLPGRGEKLFF.

The J gene is TRBJ2-6, the V gene TRBV11-3; 7 nucleotides align to TRBD1. Per germline, CDR1 SGHNT and CDR2 YENEEA. The length of the CDR3 is 17 residues. V was clipped by 1 base and J by 7 bases; unmatched bases: 10. CDR3 protein: CASSLAGGQVVANVLTF. The CDR3 DNA follows: TGTGCCAGCAGCTTAGCAGGGGGTCAGGTGGTAGCCAACGTCCTGACTTTC.

The V and J genes are TRBV7-9 and TRBJ1-1; D might be TRBD1 (5 bases). The V and J ends lost 1 base and 1 base respectively, with 10 bases between them. Germline assignment: CDR1 SEHNR and CDR2 FQNEAQ (reference sequence). The CDR3 is made up of 15 amino acids. CDR3 in DNA: TGTGCCAGCAGCTTAGAGGGGTGGGGGAACACTGAAGCTTTCTTT. Translated, it gives CASSLEGWGNTEAFF.

CDR3 region: CASWTGAAYNEQFF. For the CDR3, the DNA is TGTGCCAGCTGGACAGGGGCTGCCTACAATGAGCAGTTCTTC. The chain is built from TRBV6-1 and TRBJ2-1; 9 nucleotides agree with TRBD1. Germline trimming cut 8 bases from V and 2 bases from J; bases unmatched to any gene: 4. Germline assignment: CDR1 MNHNS and CDR2 SASEGT. CDR3 length: 14 amino acids.

This rearrangement joins TRBV5-8 to TRBJ1-1; D perhaps matches TRBD1 (6 bases). This CDR3 contains 16 residues. V dropped 4 bases and J dropped 1 base, with 17 bases sitting between them. Germline values: CDR1 SGHTS, CDR2 YDEGEE. The CDR3 loop reads CASSGVRTVKNTEAFF. The DNA for the CDR3 is TGTGCCAGCAGCGGAGTTAGGACAGTGAAGAACACTGAAGCTTTCTTT. Combining the CDR3 with reference TRBV5-8 and TRBJ1-1 gives the whole variable domain EAGVTQSPTHLIKTRGQQATLRCSPISGHTSVYWYQQALGLGLQFLLWYDEGEERNRGNFPPRFSGRQFPNYSSELNVNALELEDSALYLCASSGVRTVKNTEAFFGQGTRLTVV.

This chain connects TRBV28 to TRBJ2-7, with D maybe TRBD1 (5 bases). V was pared by 11 bases and J by 2 bases, with 16 bases between. The CDR3 runs 13 residues. Germline V gives CDR1 MDHEN, CDR2 SYDVKM. DNA for the CDR3: TGTGCCGCAGCACAGGCGGTGGCCTACGAGCAGTACTTC. This sequence encodes CAAAQAVAYEQYF.